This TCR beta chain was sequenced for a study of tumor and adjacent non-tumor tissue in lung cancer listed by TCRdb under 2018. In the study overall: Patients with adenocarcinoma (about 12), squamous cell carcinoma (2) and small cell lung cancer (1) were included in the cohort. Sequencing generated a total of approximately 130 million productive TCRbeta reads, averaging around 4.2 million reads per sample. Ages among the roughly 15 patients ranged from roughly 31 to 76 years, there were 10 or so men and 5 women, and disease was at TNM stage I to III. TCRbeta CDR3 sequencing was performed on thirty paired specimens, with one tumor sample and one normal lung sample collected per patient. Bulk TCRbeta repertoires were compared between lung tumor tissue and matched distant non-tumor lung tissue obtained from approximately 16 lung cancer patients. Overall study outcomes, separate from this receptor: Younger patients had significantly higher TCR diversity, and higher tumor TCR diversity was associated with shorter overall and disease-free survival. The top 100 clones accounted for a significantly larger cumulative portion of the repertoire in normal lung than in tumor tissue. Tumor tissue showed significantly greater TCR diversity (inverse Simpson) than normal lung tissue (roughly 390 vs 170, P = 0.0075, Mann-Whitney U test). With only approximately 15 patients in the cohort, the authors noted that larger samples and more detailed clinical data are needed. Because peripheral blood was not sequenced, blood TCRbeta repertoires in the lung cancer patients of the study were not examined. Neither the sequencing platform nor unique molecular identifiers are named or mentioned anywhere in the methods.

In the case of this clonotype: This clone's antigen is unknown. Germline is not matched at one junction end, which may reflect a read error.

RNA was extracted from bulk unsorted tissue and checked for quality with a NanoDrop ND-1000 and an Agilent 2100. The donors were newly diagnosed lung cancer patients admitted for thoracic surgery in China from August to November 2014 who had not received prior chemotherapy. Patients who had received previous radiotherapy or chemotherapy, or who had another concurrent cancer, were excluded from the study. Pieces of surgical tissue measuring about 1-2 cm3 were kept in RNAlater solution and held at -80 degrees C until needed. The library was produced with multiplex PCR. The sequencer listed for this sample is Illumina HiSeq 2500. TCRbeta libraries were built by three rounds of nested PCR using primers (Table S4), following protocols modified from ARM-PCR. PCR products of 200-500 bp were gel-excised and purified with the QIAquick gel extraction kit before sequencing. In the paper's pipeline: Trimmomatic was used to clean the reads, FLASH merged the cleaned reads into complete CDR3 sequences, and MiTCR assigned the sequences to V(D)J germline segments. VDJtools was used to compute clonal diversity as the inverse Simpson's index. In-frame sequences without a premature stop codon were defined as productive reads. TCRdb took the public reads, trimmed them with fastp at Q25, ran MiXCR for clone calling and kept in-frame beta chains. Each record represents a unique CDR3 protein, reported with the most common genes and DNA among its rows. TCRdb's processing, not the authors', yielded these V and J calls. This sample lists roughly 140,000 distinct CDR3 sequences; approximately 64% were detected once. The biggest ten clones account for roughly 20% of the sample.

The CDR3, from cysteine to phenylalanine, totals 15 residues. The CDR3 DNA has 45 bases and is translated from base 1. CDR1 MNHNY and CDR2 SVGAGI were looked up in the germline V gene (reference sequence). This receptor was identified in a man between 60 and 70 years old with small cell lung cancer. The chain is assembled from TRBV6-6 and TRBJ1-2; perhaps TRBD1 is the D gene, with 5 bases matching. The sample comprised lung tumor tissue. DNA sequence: TGTACCAGCAGTTACTCCGCAGGGACTAACTATGGCTACACCTTC. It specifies CTSSYSAGTNYGYTF.